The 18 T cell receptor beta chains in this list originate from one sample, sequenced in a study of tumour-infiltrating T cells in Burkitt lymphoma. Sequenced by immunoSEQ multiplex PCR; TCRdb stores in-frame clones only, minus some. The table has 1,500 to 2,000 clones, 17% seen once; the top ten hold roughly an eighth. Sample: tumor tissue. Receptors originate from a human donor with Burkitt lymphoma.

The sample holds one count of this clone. The CDR3 DNA reads as TGTGCCAGCAGCTTAGGGAACAGGGTCTTCATCACAGATACGCAGTATTTT. Its protein is CASSLGNRVFITDTQYF. The genes are TRBV11-2 and TRBJ2-3; possibly TRBD1 for D (6 bases). The V gene lost 1 base and the J gene lost 2 bases, with 16 bases spanning the gap. CDR1 and CDR2 from the germline V gene are SGHAT and FQNNGV. The CDR3 length is 17 residues.

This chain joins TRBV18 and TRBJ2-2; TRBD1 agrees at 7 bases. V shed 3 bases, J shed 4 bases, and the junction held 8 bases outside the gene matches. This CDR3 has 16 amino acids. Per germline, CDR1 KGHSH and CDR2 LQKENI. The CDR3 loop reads CASSPTRTGGTGELFF. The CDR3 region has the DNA TGTGCCAGCTCACCCACCAGGACAGGAGGCACCGGGGAGCTGTTTTTT.

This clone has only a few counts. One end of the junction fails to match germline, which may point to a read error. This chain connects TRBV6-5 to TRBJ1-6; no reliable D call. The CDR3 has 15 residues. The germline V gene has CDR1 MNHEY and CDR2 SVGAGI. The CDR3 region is CASSYSEYYNLPLHF. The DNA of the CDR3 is TGTGCCAGCAGTTACTCCGAGTACTATAATTTACCCCTCCACTTT.

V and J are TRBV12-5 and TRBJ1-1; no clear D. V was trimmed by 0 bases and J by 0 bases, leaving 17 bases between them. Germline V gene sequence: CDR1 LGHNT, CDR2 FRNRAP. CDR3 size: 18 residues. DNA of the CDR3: TGTGCTAGTGGTTTGGTACTGGCAGCTTACATAATGAACACTGAAGCTTTCTTT. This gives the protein CASGLVLAAYIMNTEAFF. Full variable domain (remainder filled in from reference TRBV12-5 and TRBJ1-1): DARVTQTPRHKVTEMGQEVTMRCQPILGHNTVFWYRQTMMQGLELLAYFRNRAPLDDSGMPKDRFSAEMPDATLATLKIQPSEPRDSAVYFCASGLVLAAYIMNTEAFFGQGTRLTVV.

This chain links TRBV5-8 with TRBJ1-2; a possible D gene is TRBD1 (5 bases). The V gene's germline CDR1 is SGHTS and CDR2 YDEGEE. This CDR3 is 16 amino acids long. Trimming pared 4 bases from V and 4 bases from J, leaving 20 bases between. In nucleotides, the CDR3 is TGTGCCAGCAGCGTGTCAGGGTATGCTGTCCTCTATGGCTACACCTTC. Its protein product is CASSVSGYAVLYGYTF. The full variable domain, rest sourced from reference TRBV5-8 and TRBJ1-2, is EAGVTQSPTHLIKTRGQQATLRCSPISGHTSVYWYQQALGLGLQFLLWYDEGEERNRGNFPPRFSGRQFPNYSSELNVNALELEDSALYLCASSVSGYAVLYGYTFGSGTRLTVV.

The CDR3 bases are TGTGCCAGCAGGGAGCAGGGGGCGTATGAGCAGTTCTTC. Its translation is CASREQGAYEQFF. This chain links TRBV6-5 with TRBJ2-1; TRBD1 matches at 8 bases. Germline V gives CDR1 MNHEY, CDR2 SVGAGI. V was clipped by 6 bases and J by 8 bases; unmatched bases: 6. CDR3 length equals 13 residues.

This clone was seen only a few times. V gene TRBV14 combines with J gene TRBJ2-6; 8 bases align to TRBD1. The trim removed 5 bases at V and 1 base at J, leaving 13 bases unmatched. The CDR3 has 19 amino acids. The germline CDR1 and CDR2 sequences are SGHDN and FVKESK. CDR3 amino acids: CASSFSGPGGASGANVLTF. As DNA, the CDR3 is TGTGCCAGCAGCTTTTCTGGGCCAGGGGGCGCTTCTGGGGCCAACGTCCTGACTTTC.

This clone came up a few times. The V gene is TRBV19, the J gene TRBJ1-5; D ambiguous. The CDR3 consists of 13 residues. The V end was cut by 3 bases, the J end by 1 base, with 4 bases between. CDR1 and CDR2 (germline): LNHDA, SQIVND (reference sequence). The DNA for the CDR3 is TGTGCCAGTAGTATGGGAAGCAATCAGCCCCAGCATTTT. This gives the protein CASSMGSNQPQHF.

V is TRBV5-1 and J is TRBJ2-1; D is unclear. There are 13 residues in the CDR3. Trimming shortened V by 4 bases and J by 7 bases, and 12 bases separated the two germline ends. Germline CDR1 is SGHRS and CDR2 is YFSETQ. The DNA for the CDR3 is TGCGCCAGCAGCACCCGACCTGGAAATGAGCAGTTCTTC. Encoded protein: CASSTRPGNEQFF. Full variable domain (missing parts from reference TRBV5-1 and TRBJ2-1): KAGVTQTPRYLIKTRGQQVTLSCSPISGHRSVSWYQQTPGQGLQFLFEYFSETQRNKGNFPGRFSGRQFSNSRSEMNVSTLELGDSALYLCASSTRPGNEQFFGPGTRLTVL.

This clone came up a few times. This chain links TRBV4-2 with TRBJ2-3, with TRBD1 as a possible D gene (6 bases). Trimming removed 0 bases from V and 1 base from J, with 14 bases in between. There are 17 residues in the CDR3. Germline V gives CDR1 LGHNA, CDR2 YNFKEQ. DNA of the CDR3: TGTGCCAGCAGCCAAGAGTCTCAGGGGCGCGGCACAGATACGCAGTATTTT. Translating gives CASSQESQGRGTDTQYF.

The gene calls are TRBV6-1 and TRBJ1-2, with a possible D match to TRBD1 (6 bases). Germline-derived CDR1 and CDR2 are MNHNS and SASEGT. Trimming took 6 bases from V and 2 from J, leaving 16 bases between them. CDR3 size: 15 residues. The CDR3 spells CASRVPRGGNYGYTF. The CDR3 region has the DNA TGTGCCAGCAGAGTCCCCAGGGGTGGCAACTATGGCTACACCTTC.

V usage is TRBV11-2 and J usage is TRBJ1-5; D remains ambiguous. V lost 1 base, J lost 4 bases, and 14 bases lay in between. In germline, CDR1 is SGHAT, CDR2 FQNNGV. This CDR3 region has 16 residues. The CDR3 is CASSLGEGQGNQPQHF. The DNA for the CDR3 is TGTGCCAGCAGCTTAGGGGAAGGGCAAGGAAATCAGCCCCAGCATTTT.

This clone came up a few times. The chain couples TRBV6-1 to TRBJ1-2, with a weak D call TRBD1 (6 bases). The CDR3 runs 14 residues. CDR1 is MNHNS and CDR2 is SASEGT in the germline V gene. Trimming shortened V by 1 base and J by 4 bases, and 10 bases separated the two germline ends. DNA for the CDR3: TGTGCCAGCAGTGAAGGGGGGCTAGGCTATGGCTACACCTTC. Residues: CASSEGGLGYGYTF.

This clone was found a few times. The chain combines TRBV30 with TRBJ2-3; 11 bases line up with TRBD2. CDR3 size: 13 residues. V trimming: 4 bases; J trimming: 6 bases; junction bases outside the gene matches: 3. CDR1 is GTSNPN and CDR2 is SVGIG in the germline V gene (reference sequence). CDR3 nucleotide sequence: TGTGCCTGGAAGGCTAGCGGGAGGGATACGCAGTATTTT. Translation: CAWKASGRDTQYF. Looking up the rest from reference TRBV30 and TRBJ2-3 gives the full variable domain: SQTIHQWPATLVQPVGSPLSLECTVEGTSNPNLYWYRQAAGRGLQLLFYSVGIGQISSEVPQNLSASRPQDRQFILSSKKLLLSDSGFYLCAWKASGRDTQYFGPGTRLTVL.

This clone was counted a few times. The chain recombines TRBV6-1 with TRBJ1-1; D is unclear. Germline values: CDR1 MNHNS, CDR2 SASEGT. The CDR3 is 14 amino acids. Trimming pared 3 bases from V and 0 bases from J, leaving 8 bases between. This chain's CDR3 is CASSEPGMNTEAFF. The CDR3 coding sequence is TGTGCCAGCAGTGAGCCGGGAATGAACACTGAAGCTTTCTTT.

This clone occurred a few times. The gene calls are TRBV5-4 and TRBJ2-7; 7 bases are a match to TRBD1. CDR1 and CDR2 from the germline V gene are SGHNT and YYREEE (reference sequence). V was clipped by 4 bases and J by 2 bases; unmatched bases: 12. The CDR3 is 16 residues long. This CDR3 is CASSPYQQGLAYEQYF. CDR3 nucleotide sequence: TGTGCCAGCAGCCCCTACCAACAGGGGCTTGCCTACGAGCAGTACTTC.

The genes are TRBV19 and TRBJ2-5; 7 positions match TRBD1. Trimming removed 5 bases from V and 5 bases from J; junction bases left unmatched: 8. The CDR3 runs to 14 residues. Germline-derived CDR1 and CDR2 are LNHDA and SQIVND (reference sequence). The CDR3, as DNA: TGTGCCAGTAGTGCACAGGGGATTGGGGAGACCCAGTACTTC. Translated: CASSAQGIGETQYF. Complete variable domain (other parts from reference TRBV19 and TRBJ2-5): DGGITQSPKYLFRKEGQNVTLSCEQNLNHDAMYWYRQDPGQGLRLIYYSQIVNDFQKGDIAEGYSVSREKKESFPLTVTSAQKNPTAFYLCASSAQGIGETQYFGPGTRLLVL.

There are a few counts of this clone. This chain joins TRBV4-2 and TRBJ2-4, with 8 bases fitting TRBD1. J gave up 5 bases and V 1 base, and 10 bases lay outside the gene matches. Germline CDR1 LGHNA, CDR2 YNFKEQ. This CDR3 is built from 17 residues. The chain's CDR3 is CASSQGQGFIRQNIQYF. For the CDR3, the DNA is TGTGCCAGCAGCCAAGGACAGGGGTTCATACGGCAAAACATTCAGTACTTC.